The 8 T cell receptor beta chains below all came from one sample that was sequenced in a study of blood T cell repertoires in COVID-19. This table comes from immunoSEQ multiplex PCR, and its TCRdb copy is limited to in-frame clones, with some not included. This sample has around 67,000 clones, with 75% to 90% found just once. Input material: peripheral blood. The receptors come from a man in his forties or fifties with active COVID-19.

The gene calls are TRBV19 and TRBJ2-1; 11 nucleotides line up with TRBD1. V was pared by 8 bases and J by 6 bases, with 12 bases of the junction left unmatched. Germline lookup yields CDR1 LNHDA and CDR2 SQIVND (reference sequence). The CDR3 consists of 16 residues. The CDR3 here is CASSRTGGMVLNEQFF. As DNA, the CDR3 is TGTGCCAGTTCTCGGACAGGGGGCATGGTCCTCAATGAGCAGTTCTTC.

The J gene is TRBJ2-3, the V gene TRBV10-3; the D gene is possibly TRBD1 (5 bases). This CDR3 spans 15 amino acids. V was pared by 3 bases and J by 1 base, with 11 bases between. Germline V gene lookup returns CDR1 ENHRY and CDR2 SYGVKD. The CDR3 sequence: CAISEKGARTDTQYF. The DNA of the CDR3 is TGTGCCATCAGTGAAAAAGGGGCCCGCACAGATACGCAGTATTTT.

This clone was observed a handful of times. V is TRBV21-1 and J is TRBJ2-7; TRBD1, the table's D call, lacks a check against the DNA. TRBV21-1 is a pseudogene. This CDR3 is built from 17 residues. In nucleotides, the CDR3 is TGTGCCAGCAGAAGAACTCACCAGGCCACACCACCCTACGAGCAGTACTTC. Protein: CASRRTHQATPPYEQYF.

The V and J genes are TRBV28 and TRBJ1-2; TRBD1 might be the D (5 bases). Germline CDR1 is MDHEN and CDR2 is SYDVKM. Trimming pared 5 bases from V and 3 bases from J, leaving 19 bases between. The length of the CDR3 is 16 residues. For the CDR3, the DNA is TGTGCCAGCAGTACTTCCGTGGCCAGGGCGTACTATGGCTACACCTTC. This encodes CASSTSVARAYYGYTF.

This chain links TRBV7-9 with TRBJ1-1; D unresolved. Germline V CDR1 and CDR2: SEHNR, FQNEAQ (reference sequence). The germline V and J ends were trimmed by 5 bases and 3 bases, with 13 bases remaining between them. This CDR3 has 14 residues. The CDR3: CASSPLLRDTEAFF. The CDR3 DNA is TGTGCCAGCAGCCCCCTTCTGAGGGACACTGAAGCTTTCTTT.

V and J are TRBV29-1 and TRBJ1-1; the D gene is possibly TRBD1 (5 bases). This CDR3 spans 14 amino acids. Germline V gene data show CDR1 as SQVTM and CDR2 as ANQGSEA. V gave up 5 bases and J gave up 2 bases, with 15 bases separating them. The CDR3 DNA reads TGCAGCGTTTCACCCACGACAGCCAACACTGAAGCTTTCTTT. This codes for CSVSPTTANTEAFF.

This clone turned up a few times. The rearrangement joins TRBV11-3 to TRBJ2-7, with D perhaps matching TRBD2 (5 bases). The CDR3 sequence is 17 residues long. Germline V CDR1 and CDR2: SGHNT, YENEEA. The V end lost 0 bases, the J end lost 3 bases, and 18 bases lay between the germline ends. The CDR3 sequence is CASSLDPLAEAIYEQYF. The DNA for the CDR3 is TGTGCCAGCAGCTTAGATCCGCTGGCGGAGGCCATCTACGAGCAGTACTTC.

The chain couples TRBV28 to TRBJ2-2, with a tentative D call TRBD1 (6 bases). In germline, CDR1 is MDHEN, CDR2 SYDVKM. V was pared by 4 bases and J by 5 bases, with 11 bases between. The CDR3 has 14 amino acids. The CDR3 sequence: CASSSAGETGELFF. The CDR3 DNA is TGTGCCAGCAGTTCGGCAGGGGAAACCGGGGAGCTGTTTTTT.